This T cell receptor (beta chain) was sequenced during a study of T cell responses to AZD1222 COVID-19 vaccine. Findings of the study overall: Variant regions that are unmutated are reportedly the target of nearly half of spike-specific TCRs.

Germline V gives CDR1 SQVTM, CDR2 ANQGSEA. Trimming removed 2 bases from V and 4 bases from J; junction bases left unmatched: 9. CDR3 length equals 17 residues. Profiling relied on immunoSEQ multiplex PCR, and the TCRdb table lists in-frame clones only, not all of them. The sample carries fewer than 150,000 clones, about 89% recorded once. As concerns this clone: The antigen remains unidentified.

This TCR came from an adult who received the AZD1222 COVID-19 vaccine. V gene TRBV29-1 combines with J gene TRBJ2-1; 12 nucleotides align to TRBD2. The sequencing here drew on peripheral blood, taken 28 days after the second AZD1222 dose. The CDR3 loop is CSVEWGLAGGRYNEQFF. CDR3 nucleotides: TGCAGCGTTGAATGGGGTCTAGCGGGGGGGCGGTACAATGAGCAGTTCTTC.